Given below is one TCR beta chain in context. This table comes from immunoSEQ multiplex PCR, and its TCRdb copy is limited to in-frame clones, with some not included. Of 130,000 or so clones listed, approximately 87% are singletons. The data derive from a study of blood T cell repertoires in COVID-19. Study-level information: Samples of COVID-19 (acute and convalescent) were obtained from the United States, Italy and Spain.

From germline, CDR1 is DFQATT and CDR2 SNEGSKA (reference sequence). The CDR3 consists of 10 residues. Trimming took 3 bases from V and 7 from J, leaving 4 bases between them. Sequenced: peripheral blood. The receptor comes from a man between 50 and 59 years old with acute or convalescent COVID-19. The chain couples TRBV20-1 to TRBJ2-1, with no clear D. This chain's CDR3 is CSASLNEQFF. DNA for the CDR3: TGCAGTGCTAGTCTGAATGAGCAGTTCTTC.